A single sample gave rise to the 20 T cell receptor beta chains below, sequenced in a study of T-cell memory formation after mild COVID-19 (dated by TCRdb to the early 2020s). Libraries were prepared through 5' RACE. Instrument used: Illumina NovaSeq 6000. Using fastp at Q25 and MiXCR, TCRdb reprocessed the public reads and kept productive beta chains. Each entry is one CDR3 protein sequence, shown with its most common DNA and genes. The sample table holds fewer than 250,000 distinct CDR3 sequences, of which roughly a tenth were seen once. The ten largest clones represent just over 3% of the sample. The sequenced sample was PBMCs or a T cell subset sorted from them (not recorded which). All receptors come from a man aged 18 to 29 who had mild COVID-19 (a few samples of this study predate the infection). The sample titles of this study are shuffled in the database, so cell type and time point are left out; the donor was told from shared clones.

The CDR3 protein is CASSSGLAEADTQYF. CDR3 DNA sequence: TGCGCCAGCAGCTCGGGACTAGCGGAGGCAGATACGCAGTATTTT. The genes are TRBV5-1 and TRBJ2-3, with TRBD2 identical over 11 bases. The CDR3 is 15 amino acids. CDR1 is SGHRS, CDR2 YFSETQ, per germline. V trimming: 3 bases; J trimming: 4 bases; junction bases outside the gene matches: 4. The full variable domain, its missing parts supplied by reference TRBV5-1 and TRBJ2-3, is KAGVTQTPRYLIKTRGQQVTLSCSPISGHRSVSWYQQTPGQGLQFLFEYFSETQRNKGNFPGRFSGRQFSNSRSEMNVSTLELGDSALYLCASSSGLAEADTQYFGPGTRLTVL.

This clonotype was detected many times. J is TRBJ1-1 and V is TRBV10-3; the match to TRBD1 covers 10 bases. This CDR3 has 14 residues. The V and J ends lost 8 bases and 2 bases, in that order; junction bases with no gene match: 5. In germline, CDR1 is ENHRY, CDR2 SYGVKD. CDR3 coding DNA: TGTGCCATCCGGGGGGACAGGGGAAACACTGAAGCTTTCTTT. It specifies CAIRGDRGNTEAFF.

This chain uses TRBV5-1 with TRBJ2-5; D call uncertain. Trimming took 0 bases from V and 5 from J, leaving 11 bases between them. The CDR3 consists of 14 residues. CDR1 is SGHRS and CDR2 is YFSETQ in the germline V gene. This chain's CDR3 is CASSLGGTKETQYF. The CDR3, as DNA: TGCGCCAGCAGCTTGGGGGGTACCAAGGAGACCCAGTACTTC.

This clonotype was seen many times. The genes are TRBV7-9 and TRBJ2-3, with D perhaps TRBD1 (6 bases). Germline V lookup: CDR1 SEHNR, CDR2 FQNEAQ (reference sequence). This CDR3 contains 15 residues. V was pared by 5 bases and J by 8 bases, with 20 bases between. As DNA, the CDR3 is TGTGCCAGCAGCCGCGACAGGAGGAAGATGATTACGCAGTATTTT. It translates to CASSRDRRKMITQYF.

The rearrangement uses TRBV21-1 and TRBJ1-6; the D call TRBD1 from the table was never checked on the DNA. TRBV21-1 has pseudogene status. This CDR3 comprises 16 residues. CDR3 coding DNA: TGTGCCAGCAGCATGTCGGGACAGGGACGTAATTCACCCCTCCACTTT. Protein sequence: CASSMSGQGRNSPLHF.

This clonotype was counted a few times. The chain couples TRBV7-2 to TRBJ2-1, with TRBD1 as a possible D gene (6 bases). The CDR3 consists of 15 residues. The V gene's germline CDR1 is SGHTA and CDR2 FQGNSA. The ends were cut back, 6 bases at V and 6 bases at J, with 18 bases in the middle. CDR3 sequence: CASRTRNRAGNEQFF. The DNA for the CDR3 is TGTGCCAGCAGAACTCGAAACAGGGCGGGCAATGAGCAGTTCTTC. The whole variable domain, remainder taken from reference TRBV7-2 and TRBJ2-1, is GAGVSQSPSNKVTEKGKDVELRCDPISGHTALYWYRQSLGQGLEFLIYFQGNSAPDKSGLPSDRFSAERTGGSVSTLTIQRTQQEDSAVYLCASRTRNRAGNEQFFGPGTRLTVL.

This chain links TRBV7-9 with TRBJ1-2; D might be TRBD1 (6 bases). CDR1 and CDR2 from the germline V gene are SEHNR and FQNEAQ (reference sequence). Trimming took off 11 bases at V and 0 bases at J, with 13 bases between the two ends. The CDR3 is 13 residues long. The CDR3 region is CAHGTGTNYGYTF. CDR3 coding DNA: TGTGCCCACGGTACAGGGACTAACTATGGCTACACCTTC.

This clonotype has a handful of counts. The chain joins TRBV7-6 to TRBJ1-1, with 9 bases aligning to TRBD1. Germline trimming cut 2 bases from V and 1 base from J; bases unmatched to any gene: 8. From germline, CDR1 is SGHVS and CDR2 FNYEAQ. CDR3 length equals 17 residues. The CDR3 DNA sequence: TGTGCCAGCAGCTTAAAATACAGGGGGCGCGAGAACACTGAAGCTTTCTTT. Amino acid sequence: CASSLKYRGRENTEAFF.

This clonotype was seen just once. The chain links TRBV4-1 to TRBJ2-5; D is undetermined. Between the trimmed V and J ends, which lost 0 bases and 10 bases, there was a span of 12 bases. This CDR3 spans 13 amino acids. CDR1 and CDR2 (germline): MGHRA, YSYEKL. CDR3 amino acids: CASSQDVGLHQYF. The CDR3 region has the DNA TGCGCCAGCAGCCAAGACGTCGGTTTACACCAGTACTTC.

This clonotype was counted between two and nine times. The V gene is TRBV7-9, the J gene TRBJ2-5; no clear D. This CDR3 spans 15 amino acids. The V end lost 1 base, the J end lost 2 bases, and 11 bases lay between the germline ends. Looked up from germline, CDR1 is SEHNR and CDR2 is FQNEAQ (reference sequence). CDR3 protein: CASSLGSLGQETQYF. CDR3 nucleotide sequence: TGTGCCAGCAGCTTAGGTTCCTTGGGGCAAGAGACCCAGTACTTC.

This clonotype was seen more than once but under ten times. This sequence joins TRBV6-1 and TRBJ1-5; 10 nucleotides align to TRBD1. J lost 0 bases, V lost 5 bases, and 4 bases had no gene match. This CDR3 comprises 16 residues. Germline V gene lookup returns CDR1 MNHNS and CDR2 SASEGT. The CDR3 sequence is CASSRDRGNSNQPQHF. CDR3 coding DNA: TGTGCCAGCAGTCGGGACAGGGGTAATAGCAATCAGCCCCAGCATTTT.

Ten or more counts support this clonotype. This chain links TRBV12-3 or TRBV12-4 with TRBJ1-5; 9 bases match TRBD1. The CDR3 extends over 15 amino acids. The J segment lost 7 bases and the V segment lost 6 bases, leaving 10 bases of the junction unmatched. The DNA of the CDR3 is TGTGCCAGCAGACGTGCCGGGACAGGGAACCAGCCCCAGCATTTT. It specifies CASRRAGTGNQPQHF.

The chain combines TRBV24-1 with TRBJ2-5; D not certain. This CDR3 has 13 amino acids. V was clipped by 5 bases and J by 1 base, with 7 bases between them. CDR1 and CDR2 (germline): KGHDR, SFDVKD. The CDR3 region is CATSAHGQETQYF. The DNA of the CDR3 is TGTGCCACCAGTGCCCATGGCCAAGAGACCCAGTACTTC.

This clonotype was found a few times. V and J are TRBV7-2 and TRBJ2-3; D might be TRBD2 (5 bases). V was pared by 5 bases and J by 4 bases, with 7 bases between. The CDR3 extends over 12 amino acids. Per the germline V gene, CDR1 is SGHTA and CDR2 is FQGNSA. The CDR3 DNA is TGTGCCAGCAGCGGAGCGGCAGATACGCAGTATTTT. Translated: CASSGAADTQYF. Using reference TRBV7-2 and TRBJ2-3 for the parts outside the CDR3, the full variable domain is GAGVSQSPSNKVTEKGKDVELRCDPISGHTALYWYRQSLGQGLEFLIYFQGNSAPDKSGLPSDRFSAERTGGSVSTLTIQRTQQEDSAVYLCASSGAADTQYFGPGTRLTVL.

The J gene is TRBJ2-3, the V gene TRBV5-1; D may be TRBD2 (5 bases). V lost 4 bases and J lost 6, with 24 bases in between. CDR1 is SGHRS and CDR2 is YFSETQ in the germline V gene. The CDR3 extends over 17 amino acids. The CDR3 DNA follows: TGCGCCAGCAGCCCCGGAATCCAAAGCGGATCCAGGGATACGCAGTATTTT. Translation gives CASSPGIQSGSRDTQYF.

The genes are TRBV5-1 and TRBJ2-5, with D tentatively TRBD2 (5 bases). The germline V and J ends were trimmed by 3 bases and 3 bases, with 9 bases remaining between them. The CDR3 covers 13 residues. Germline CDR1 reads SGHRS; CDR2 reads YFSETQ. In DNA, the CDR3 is TGCGCCAGCAGCTCCGGACTTAAAGAGACCCAGTACTTC. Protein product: CASSSGLKETQYF.

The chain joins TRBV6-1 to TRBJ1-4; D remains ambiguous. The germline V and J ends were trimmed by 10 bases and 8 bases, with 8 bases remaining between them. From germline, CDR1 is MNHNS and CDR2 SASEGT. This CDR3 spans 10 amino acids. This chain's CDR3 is CATAWEKLFF. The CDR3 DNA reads TGTGCCACCGCGTGGGAAAAACTGTTTTTT.

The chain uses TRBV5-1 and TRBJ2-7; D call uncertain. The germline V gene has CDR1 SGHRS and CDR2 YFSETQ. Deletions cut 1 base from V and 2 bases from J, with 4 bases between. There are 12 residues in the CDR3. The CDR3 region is CASSLNPYEQYF. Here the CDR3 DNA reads TGCGCCAGCAGCTTGAATCCCTACGAGCAGTACTTC.

The CDR3 nucleotides read TGCAGTGCAGCAAGAGGGAGCTCCTATAATTCACCCCTCCACTTT. Translation gives CSAARGSSYNSPLHF. This chain connects TRBV20-1 to TRBJ1-6; D remains unclear. V lost 6 bases and J 0 bases, leaving 12 bases between the germline ends. The length of the CDR3 is 15 residues. Germline V gives CDR1 DFQATT, CDR2 SNEGSKA (reference sequence).

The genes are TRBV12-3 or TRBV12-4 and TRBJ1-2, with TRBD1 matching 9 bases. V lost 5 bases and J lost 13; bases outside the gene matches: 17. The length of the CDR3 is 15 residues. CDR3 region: CASSSTTTGTGSFTF. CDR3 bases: TGTGCCAGCAGTAGTACGACGACCGGGACAGGGTCCTTCACCTTC.